This T cell receptor (beta chain) stems from a study of T cell responses to AZD1222 COVID-19 vaccine. General study results and limits: Donors in the cohort were predominantly white British and more often female, and clonal diversity was possibly underestimated.

With regard to this clone: Its antigen is still unknown.

Germline loops: CDR1 MRHNA, CDR2 SNTAGT. There are 14 residues in the CDR3. V dropped 6 bases and J dropped 3 bases, with 14 bases sitting between them. Libraries were prepared by immunoSEQ multiplex PCR; TCRdb keeps only in-frame clonotypes and omits some of them. The sample has 95,000 to 150,000 clones, around 90% seen once. The source is an adult who received the AZD1222 COVID-19 vaccine. The chain recombines TRBV6-4 with TRBJ1-1; D is perhaps TRBD1 (6 bases). This specimen consisted of peripheral blood, obtained 28 days after the second AZD1222 dose. CDR3 protein: CASRETGRDTEAFF. Written as DNA, the CDR3 is TGTGCCAGCAGAGAAACAGGGAGGGACACTGAAGCTTTCTTT.